The next 15 T cell receptor beta chains were all read from a single sample in a study of circulating tumor DNA in untreated peripheral T-cell lymphoma. Measured with immunoSEQ multiplex PCR; TCRdb has only the in-frame clones, and not every one. The top ten hold about 8.1% of the sample, which has about 2,800 clones, roughly three fifths seen once. The sample taken for sequencing was tumor tissue. Source of these receptors: a human donor with peripheral T-cell lymphoma.

The V call is TRBV11-3, the J call TRBJ2-5, with TRBD2 identical over 13 bases. Per germline, CDR1 SGHNT and CDR2 YENEEA. V lost 4 bases, J lost 5 bases, and 4 bases stayed unmatched. The CDR3 is 15 residues long. The CDR3 protein is CASSSGLAGVETQYF. As DNA, the CDR3 is TGTGCCAGCAGCTCTGGACTAGCGGGGGTCGAGACCCAGTACTTC.

V is TRBV29-1 and J is TRBJ1-4; a weak D match, TRBD1 (5 bases). CDR1 and CDR2 from the germline V gene are SQVTM and ANQGSEA. The CDR3 is 12 amino acids. Trimming removed 5 bases at V and 7 bases at J, with 11 bases between. The CDR3 nucleotides read TGCAGCGTTCTGGTCAGGGCTGAAAAACTGTTTTTT. It codes for CSVLVRAEKLFF.

The chain links TRBV29-1 to TRBJ2-7, with D tentatively TRBD1 (6 bases). The CDR3 has 13 amino acids. V lost 4 bases to trimming and J lost 1 base, with 11 bases between them. CDR1 is SQVTM, CDR2 ANQGSEA, per germline. The CDR3 coding sequence is TGCAGCGTTGGGACAGATTATTCCTACGAGCAGTACTTC. Translation: CSVGTDYSYEQYF.

This rearrangement joins TRBV18 to TRBJ2-7; D is possibly TRBD1 (7 bases). CDR1 and CDR2 from the germline V gene are KGHSH and LQKENI. The CDR3 runs 16 residues. The ends were cut back, 3 bases at V and 4 bases at J, with 19 bases in the middle. The CDR3 coding sequence is TGTGCCAGCTCACCGCGCGGGACAGCGCCGAGGTACGAGCAGTACTTC. Translating it yields CASSPRGTAPRYEQYF. The full variable domain, with the rest looked up from reference TRBV18 and TRBJ2-7, is NAGVMQNPRHLVRRRGQEARLRCSPMKGHSHVYWYRQLPEEGLKFMVYLQKENIIDESGMPKERFSAEFPKEGPSILRIQQVVRGDSAAYFCASSPRGTAPRYEQYFGPGTRLTVT.

V and J are TRBV19 and TRBJ1-5; weak D call: TRBD1 (5 bases). The CDR3 runs to 15 residues. Trimming shortened V by 3 bases and J by 6 bases, and 15 bases separated the two germline ends. Germline CDR1 is LNHDA and CDR2 is SQIVND (reference sequence). CDR3 region: CASSMGGRGSQPQHF. The CDR3, as DNA: TGTGCCAGTAGTATGGGGGGGAGGGGAAGTCAGCCCCAGCATTTT.

The chain recombines TRBV7-6 with TRBJ1-3; 10 positions agree with TRBD1. V shed 5 bases, J shed 4 bases, and the junction held 14 bases outside the gene matches. Germline CDR1 SGHVS, CDR2 FNYEAQ. This CDR3 is 18 amino acids long. CDR3 residues: CASSPPGTGVVGGNTIYF. The CDR3 nucleotides read TGTGCCAGCAGCCCACCCGGGACAGGGGTTGTGGGAGGAAACACCATATATTTT. Full variable domain (remainder filled in from reference TRBV7-6 and TRBJ1-3): GAGVSQSPRYKVTKRGQDVALRCDPISGHVSLYWYRQALGQGPEFLTYFNYEAQQDKSGLPNDRFSAERPEGSISTLTIQRTEQRDSAMYRCASSPPGTGVVGGNTIYFGEGSWLTVV.

The genes are TRBV11-3 and TRBJ2-5; the D is unclear. CDR1 and CDR2 (germline): SGHNT, YENEEA. V was cut by 3 bases and J by 1 base, with 9 bases left in between. The length of the CDR3 is 14 residues. The CDR3 reads CASSLNSLQETQYF. The CDR3 DNA is TGTGCCAGCAGCTTGAACAGCCTCCAAGAGACCCAGTACTTC.

This clone appeared a few times. At one boundary the junction diverges from the germline segment, which might be a read error. The V call is TRBV19, the J call TRBJ1-1; possible D gene TRBD1, 6 bases. CDR3 length equals 16 residues. Germline V gene sequence: CDR1 LNHDA, CDR2 SQIVND (reference sequence). The CDR3 DNA sequence: TGTGCCAGTAGTATGACCCCACAGGGAACTTTCCCTGAAGCTTTTTTT. The encoded protein is CASSMTPQGTFPEAFF.

This chain connects TRBV6-8 to TRBJ1-5; a possible D gene is TRBD1 (5 bases). The V gene lost 5 bases and the J gene lost 2 bases, with 13 bases spanning the gap. Germline values: CDR1 MNHGY, CDR2 SAAAGT. The CDR3 runs to 15 residues. CDR3 in amino acids: CASSGQGSGNQPQHF. The CDR3 DNA follows: TGTGCCAGCAGTGGGCAGGGAAGTGGCAATCAGCCCCAGCATTTT.

CDR3 sequence reads: CASSYSRSSYEQYF. The CDR3 DNA is TGTGCCAGTAGTTACTCACGTAGCTCCTACGAGCAGTACTTC. The rearrangement joins TRBV19 to TRBJ2-7; D ambiguous. Germline CDR1 and CDR2: LNHDA and SQIVND (reference sequence). The V gene lost 5 bases and the J gene lost 0 bases, with 11 bases spanning the gap. The CDR3 consists of 14 residues. Looking up the rest from reference TRBV19 and TRBJ2-7 gives the full variable domain: DGGITQSPKYLFRKEGQNVTLSCEQNLNHDAMYWYRQDPGQGLRLIYYSQIVNDFQKGDIAEGYSVSREKKESFPLTVTSAQKNPTAFYLCASSYSRSSYEQYFGPGTRLTVT.

The rearrangement links TRBV29-1 to TRBJ2-2, with D maybe TRBD2 (5 bases). Trimming removed 2 bases from V and 4 bases from J, with 17 bases in between. The CDR3 contains 16 residues. Germline V gene sequence: CDR1 SQVTM, CDR2 ANQGSEA. As DNA, the CDR3 is TGCAGCGTTGAAAGCGGTTCCGGGGTGGGCACCGGGGAGCTGTTTTTT. It codes for CSVESGSGVGTGELFF.

This clone occurred once. The genes are TRBV6-1 and TRBJ1-2; 7 bases are a match to TRBD1. The CDR3 has 16 residues. Trimming took 0 bases from V and 7 from J; bases not matched to a gene: 11. The germline V gene has CDR1 MNHNS and CDR2 SASEGT. CDR3: CASSEAQGTGVSGYTF. The CDR3 nucleotides are TGTGCCAGCAGTGAAGCGCAAGGTACAGGGGTCTCTGGCTACACCTTC.

V is TRBV29-1 and J is TRBJ1-1; TRBD1 agrees at 8 bases. Trimming cost V 7 bases and J 2 bases; bases outside gene matches: 6. Germline CDR1 and CDR2: SQVTM and ANQGSEA. This CDR3 comprises 13 residues. The CDR3 here is CSARQGINTEAFF. The DNA for the CDR3 is TGCAGCGCCCGACAGGGGATTAACACTGAAGCTTTCTTT.

The V and J genes are TRBV19 and TRBJ1-5; 8 bases are shared with TRBD1. The CDR3 is made up of 13 amino acids. With 11 bases clipped from V and 4 bases from J, the junction kept 7 bases outside the gene matches. Germline lookup yields CDR1 LNHDA and CDR2 SQIVND (reference sequence). As DNA, the CDR3 is TGTGCCGTACAGGGGGGGTTTAATCAGCCCCAGCATTTT. This translates into CAVQGGFNQPQHF.

This clone appeared a few times. This rearrangement joins TRBV6-8 to TRBJ2-1; the match to TRBD2 covers 11 bases. Trimming took 7 bases from V and 4 from J; bases not matched to a gene: 18. CDR1 MNHGY and CDR2 SAAAGT come from the germline V gene. This CDR3 is built from 19 residues. This CDR3 is CASINWGLAALGGYNEQFF. The DNA of the CDR3 is TGTGCCAGCATTAATTGGGGACTAGCGGCGTTGGGGGGTTACAATGAGCAGTTCTTC.